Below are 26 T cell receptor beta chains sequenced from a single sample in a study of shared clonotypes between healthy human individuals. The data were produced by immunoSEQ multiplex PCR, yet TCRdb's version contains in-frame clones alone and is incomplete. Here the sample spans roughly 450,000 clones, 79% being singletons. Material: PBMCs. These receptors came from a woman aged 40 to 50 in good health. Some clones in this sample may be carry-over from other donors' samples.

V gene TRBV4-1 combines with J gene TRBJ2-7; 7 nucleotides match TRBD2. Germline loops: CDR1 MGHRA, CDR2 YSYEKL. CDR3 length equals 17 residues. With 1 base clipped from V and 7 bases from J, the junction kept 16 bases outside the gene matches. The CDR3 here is CASSQGGEGAGMSEQYF. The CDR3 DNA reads TGCGCCAGCAGCCAAGGGGGGGAAGGAGCGGGGATGAGTGAGCAGTACTTC.

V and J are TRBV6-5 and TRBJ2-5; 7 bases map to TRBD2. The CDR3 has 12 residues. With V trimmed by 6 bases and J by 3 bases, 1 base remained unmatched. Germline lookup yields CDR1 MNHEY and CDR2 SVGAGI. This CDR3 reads CASRAGEETQYF. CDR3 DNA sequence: TGTGCCAGCAGGGCGGGAGAAGAGACCCAGTACTTC.

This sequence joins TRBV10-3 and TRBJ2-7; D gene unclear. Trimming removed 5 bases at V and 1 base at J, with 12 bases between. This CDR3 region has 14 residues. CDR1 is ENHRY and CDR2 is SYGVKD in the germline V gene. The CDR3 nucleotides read TGTGCCATCAGTTTAGGAACCCCTTCCTACGAGCAGTACTTC. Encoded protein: CAISLGTPSYEQYF.

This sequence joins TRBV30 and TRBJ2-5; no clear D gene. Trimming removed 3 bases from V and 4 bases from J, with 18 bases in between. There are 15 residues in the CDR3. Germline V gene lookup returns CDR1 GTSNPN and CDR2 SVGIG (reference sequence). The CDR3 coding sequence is TGTGCCTGGAGACAGCAGTGGATCCCTGGAGAGACCCAGTACTTC. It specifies CAWRQQWIPGETQYF.

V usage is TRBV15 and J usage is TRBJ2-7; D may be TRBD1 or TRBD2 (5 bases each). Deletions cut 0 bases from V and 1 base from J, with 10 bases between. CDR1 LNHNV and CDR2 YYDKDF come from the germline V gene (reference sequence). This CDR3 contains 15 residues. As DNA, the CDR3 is TGTGCCACCAGCAGAGAACTGGGGGATTCCTACGAGCAGTACTTC. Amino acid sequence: CATSRELGDSYEQYF.

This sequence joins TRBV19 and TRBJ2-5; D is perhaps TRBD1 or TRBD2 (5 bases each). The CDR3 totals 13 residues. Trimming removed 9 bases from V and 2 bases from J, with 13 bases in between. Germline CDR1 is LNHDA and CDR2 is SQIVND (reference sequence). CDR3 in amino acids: CASKRNRQETQYF. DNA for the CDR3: TGTGCCAGCAAGCGGAACAGGCAAGAGACCCAGTACTTC.

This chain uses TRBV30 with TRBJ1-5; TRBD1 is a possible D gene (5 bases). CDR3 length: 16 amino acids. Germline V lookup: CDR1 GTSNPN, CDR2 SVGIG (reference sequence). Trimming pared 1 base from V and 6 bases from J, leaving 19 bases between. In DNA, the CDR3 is TGTGCCTGGAGTGGCCCTCGGGACCTGTGGGTTCAGCCCCAGCATTTT. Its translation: CAWSGPRDLWVQPQHF.

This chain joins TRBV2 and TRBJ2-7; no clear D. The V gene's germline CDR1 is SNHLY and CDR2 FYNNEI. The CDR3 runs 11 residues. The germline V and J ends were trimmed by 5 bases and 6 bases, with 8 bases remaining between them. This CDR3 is CASSPRREQYF. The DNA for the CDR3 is TGTGCCAGCAGTCCGAGGCGCGAGCAGTACTTC.

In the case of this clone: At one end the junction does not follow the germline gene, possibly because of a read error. As DNA, the CDR3 is TGCAGTGCTAGAAACCAGGGGAGAGGGAACTTC. Its protein is CSARNQGRGNF. V gene TRBV20-1 combines with J gene TRBJ2-5; tentatively, D is TRBD1 (6 bases). Germline assignment: CDR1 DFQATT and CDR2 SNEGSKA (reference sequence). The CDR3 sequence is 11 residues long.

The CDR3 DNA follows: TGTGCCTGGTCCCCACGGGGGACCTACGAGCAGTACTTC. This gives the protein CAWSPRGTYEQYF. The V call is TRBV30, the J call TRBJ2-7; D is possibly TRBD2 (6 bases). V gave up 5 bases and J gave up 2 bases, with 13 bases separating them. The germline V gene has CDR1 GTSNPN and CDR2 SVGIG (reference sequence). The CDR3 length is 13 residues.

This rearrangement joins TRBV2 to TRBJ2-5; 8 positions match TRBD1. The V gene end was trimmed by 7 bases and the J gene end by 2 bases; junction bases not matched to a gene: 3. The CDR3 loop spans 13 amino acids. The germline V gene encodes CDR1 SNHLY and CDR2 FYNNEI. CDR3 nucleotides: TGTGCCAGCAAGGGACAGGTTCAAGAGACCCAGTACTTC. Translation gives CASKGQVQETQYF. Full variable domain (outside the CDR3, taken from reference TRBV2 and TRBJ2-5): EPEVTQTPSHQVTQMGQEVILRCVPISNHLYFYWYRQILGQKVEFLVSFYNNEISEKSEIFDDQFSVERPDGSNFTLKIRSTKLEDSAMYFCASKGQVQETQYFGPGTRLLVL.

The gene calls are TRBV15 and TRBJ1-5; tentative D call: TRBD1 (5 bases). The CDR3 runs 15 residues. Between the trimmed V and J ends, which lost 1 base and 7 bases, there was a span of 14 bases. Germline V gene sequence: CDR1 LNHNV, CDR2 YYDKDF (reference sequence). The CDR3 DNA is TGTGCCACCAGCAGAGTTAGGCAGGGCATCCAGCCCCAGCATTTT. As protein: CATSRVRQGIQPQHF.

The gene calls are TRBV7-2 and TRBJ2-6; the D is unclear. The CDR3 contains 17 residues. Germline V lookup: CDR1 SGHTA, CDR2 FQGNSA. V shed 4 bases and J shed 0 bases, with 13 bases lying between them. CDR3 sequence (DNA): TGTGCCAGCAGCTCACGGACGGCAGGCTCTGGGGCCAACGTCCTGACTTTC. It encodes CASSSRTAGSGANVLTF.

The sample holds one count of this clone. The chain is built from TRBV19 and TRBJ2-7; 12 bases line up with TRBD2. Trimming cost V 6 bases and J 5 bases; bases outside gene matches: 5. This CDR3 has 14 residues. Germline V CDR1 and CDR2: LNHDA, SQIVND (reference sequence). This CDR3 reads CASSSTSGRDEQYF. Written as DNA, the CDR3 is TGTGCCAGTAGCTCGACTAGCGGGAGAGACGAGCAGTACTTC.

The CDR3 DNA reads as TGTGCCAGCAGCCTCCGGGTGGCAGATACGCAGTATTTT. Its translation: CASSLRVADTQYF. V usage is TRBV11-2 and J usage is TRBJ2-3; D call uncertain. The CDR3 has 13 amino acids. The V and J ends lost 5 bases and 4 bases respectively, with 10 bases between them. Per the germline V gene, CDR1 is SGHAT and CDR2 is FQNNGV.

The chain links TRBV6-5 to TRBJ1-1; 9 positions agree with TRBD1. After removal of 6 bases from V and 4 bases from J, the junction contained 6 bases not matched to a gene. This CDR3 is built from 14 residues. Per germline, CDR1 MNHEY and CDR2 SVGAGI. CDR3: CASRLGQGTTEAFF. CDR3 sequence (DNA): TGTGCCAGCAGACTCGGACAGGGGACCACTGAAGCTTTCTTT.

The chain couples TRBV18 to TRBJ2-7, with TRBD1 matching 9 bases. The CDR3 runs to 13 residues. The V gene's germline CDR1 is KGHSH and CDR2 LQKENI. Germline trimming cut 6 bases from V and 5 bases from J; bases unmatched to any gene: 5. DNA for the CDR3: TGTGCCAGCTCCCAGACAGGGGGGGACGAGCAGTACTTC. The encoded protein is CASSQTGGDEQYF. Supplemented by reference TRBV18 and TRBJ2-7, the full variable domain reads NAGVMQNPRHLVRRRGQEARLRCSPMKGHSHVYWYRQLPEEGLKFMVYLQKENIIDESGMPKERFSAEFPKEGPSILRIQQVVRGDSAAYFCASSQTGGDEQYFGPGTRLTVT.

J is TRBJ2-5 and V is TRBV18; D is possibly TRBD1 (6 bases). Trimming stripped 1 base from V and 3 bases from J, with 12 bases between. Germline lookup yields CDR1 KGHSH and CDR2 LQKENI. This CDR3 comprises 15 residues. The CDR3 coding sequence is TGTGCCAGCTCACCACAGGGACACGGAAAAGAGACCCAGTACTTC. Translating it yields CASSPQGHGKETQYF. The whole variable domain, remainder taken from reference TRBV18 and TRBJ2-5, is NAGVMQNPRHLVRRRGQEARLRCSPMKGHSHVYWYRQLPEEGLKFMVYLQKENIIDESGMPKERFSAEFPKEGPSILRIQQVVRGDSAAYFCASSPQGHGKETQYFGPGTRLLVL.

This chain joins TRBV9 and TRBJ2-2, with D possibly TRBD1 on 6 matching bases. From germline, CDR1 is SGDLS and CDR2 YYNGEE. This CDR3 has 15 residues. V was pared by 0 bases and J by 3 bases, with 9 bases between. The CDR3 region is CASSVEDRHTGELFF. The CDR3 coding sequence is TGTGCCAGCAGCGTAGAGGACAGACACACCGGGGAGCTGTTTTTT.

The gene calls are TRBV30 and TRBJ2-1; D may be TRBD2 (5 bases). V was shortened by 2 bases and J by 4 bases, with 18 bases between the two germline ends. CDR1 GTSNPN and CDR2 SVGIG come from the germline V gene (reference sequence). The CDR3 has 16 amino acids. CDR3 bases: TGTGCCTGGAGTAGTAAAAGGGCGCCGGGATACAATGAGCAGTTCTTC. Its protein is CAWSSKRAPGYNEQFF.

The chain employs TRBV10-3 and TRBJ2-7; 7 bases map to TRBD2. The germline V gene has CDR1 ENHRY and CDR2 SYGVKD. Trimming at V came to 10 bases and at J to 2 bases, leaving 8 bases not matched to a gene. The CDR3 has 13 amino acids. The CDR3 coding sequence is TGTGCCACCCAGAGGGACTACGCCTACGAGCAGTACTTC. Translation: CATQRDYAYEQYF.

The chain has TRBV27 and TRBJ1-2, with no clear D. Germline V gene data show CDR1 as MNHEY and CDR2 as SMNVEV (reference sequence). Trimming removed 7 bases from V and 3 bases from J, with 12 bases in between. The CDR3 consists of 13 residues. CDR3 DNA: TGTGCCAGCAAGCCGGGGTGGGACTATGGCTACACCTTC. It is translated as CASKPGWDYGYTF.

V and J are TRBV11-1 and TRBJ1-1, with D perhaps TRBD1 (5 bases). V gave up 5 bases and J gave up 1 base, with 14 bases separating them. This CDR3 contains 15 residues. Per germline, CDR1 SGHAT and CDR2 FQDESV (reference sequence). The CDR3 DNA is TGTGCCAGCAGCCCAGTGGGGGGTTGGAACACTGAAGCTTTCTTT. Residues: CASSPVGGWNTEAFF.

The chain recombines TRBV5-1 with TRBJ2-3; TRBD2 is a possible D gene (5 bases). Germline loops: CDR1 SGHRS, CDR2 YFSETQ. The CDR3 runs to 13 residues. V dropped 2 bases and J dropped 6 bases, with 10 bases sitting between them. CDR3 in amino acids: CASSFTRGDTQYF. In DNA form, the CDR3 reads TGCGCCAGCAGCTTTACAAGAGGGGATACGCAGTATTTT.

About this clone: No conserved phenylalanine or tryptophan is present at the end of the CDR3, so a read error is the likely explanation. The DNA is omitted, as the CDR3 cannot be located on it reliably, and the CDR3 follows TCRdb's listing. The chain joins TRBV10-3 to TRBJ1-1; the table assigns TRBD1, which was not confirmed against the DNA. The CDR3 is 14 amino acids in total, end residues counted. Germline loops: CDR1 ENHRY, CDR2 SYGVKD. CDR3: CAISDDLRQGAVAL.

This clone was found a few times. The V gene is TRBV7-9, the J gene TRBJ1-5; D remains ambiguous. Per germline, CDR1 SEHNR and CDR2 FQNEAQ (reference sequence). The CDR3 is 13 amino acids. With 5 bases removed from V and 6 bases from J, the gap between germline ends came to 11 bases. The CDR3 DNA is TGTGCCAGCAGCCCGTCTTTAGGTCAGCCCCAGCATTTT. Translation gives CASSPSLGQPQHF.